This TCR beta chain was profiled in a study of shared clonotypes between healthy human individuals. The CDR3 consists of 14 residues. Germline CDR1 is SEHNR and CDR2 is FQNEAQ (reference sequence). Between the trimmed V and J ends, which lost 4 bases and 0 bases, there was a span of 10 bases. Some clones are missing from TCRdb's copy, which holds only in-frame ones; the method was immunoSEQ multiplex PCR. The sample yields about 1.1 million clones, 70% to 85% seen once. The chain recombines TRBV7-9 with TRBJ2-7; possibly TRBD1 for D (6 bases). Sequenced sample: memory CD4+ T cells from PBMCs. Subset given: CD45RA-negative fraction. The TCR comes from a young man in good health. Some clones in this sample may be carry-over from other donors' samples. Here the CDR3 DNA reads TGTGCCAGCAGCTACCAGGGGTCCTCCTACGAGCAGTACTTC. It translates to CASSYQGSSYEQYF.